This T cell receptor (beta chain) is drawn from a study of T cell repertoires in cytomegalovirus infection. Study results and caveats: It was HLA-C-restricted CMV-specific TCR beta clonotypes that dominated the response ex vivo. Pooled public TCR beta family frequency picked out CMV carriers with the relevant HLA.

Using its own MiXCR run on the reads, TCRdb lists one record per CDR3 protein. Counted here are about 97,000 distinct CDR3 sequences, 16% occurring once; the ten biggest clones make up around 8.5%. Note on this clonotype: Antigen: not known.

CDR3 length: 11 residues. The germline V gene encodes CDR1 SGHNT and CDR2 YYREEE (reference sequence). The V gene lost 4 bases and the J gene lost 6 bases, with 5 bases spanning the gap. The TCR was taken from a human donor in good health (CMV status not recorded). Some clones in this sample may be carry-over from other donors' samples. The sequenced material came from PBMCs. This chain connects TRBV5-4 to TRBJ2-1, with unresolved D. The CDR3 coding sequence is TGTGCCAGCAGCCGCCCCAATGAGCAGTTCTTC. The encoded protein is CASSRPNEQFF. The full variable domain, with the rest looked up from reference TRBV5-4 and TRBJ2-1, is ETGVTQSPTHLIKTRGQQVTLRCSSQSGHNTVSWYQQALGQGPQFIFQYYREEENGRGNFPPRFSGLQFPNYSSELNVNALELDDSALYLCASSRPNEQFFGPGTRLTVL.